A single sample gave rise to the 21 T cell receptor beta chains below, sequenced in a study of T cells after yellow fever vaccination. Using its own MiXCR run on the 5' RACE reads, TCRdb lists one record per CDR3 protein. This table holds under 300,000 distinct CDR3 sequences, 6.9% found once. The specimen was CD4+ T cells sorted from PBMCs, collected 15 days after the yellow fever booster vaccination. These TCRs come from a man aged 30 to 45 who received the YFV17D yellow fever vaccine.

This clonotype was recorded a few times. CDR3 DNA: TGTGCCAGCAGCTCGAAGGGTTCGGAGACCCAGTACTTC. As protein: CASSSKGSETQYF. The chain joins TRBV5-4 to TRBJ2-5; D not certain. Germline V lookup: CDR1 SGHNT, CDR2 YYREEE (reference sequence). The CDR3 sequence is 13 residues long. Trimming removed 3 bases at V and 5 bases at J, with 11 bases between.

The chain couples TRBV27 to TRBJ2-1; TRBD2 is a possible D gene (5 bases). Germline V gene lookup returns CDR1 MNHEY and CDR2 SMNVEV (reference sequence). The V and J ends lost 4 bases and 4 bases respectively, with 14 bases between them. The CDR3 totals 15 residues. The CDR3: CASSSDYRNYNEQFF. The CDR3 DNA follows: TGTGCCAGCAGTTCCGACTATCGAAATTACAATGAGCAGTTCTTC.

The sample holds many counts of this clonotype. The chain uses TRBV7-6 and TRBJ2-5, with a tentative D call TRBD2 (6 bases). Germline V gives CDR1 SGHVS, CDR2 FNYEAQ. The CDR3 runs to 13 residues. Trimming stripped 5 bases from V and 5 bases from J, with 12 bases between. CDR3 sequence (DNA): TGTGCCAGCAGCATGGTGGGGAGGGAGACCCAGTACTTC. Translation gives CASSMVGRETQYF.

This clonotype occurred a few times. The V and J genes are TRBV29-1 and TRBJ1-1; 8 positions match TRBD1. Germline V gene data show CDR1 as SQVTM and CDR2 as ANQGSEA. The CDR3 length is 15 residues. Trimming removed 6 bases from V and 0 bases from J; junction bases left unmatched: 9. The chain's CDR3 is CSVRQGNTMNTEAFF. In nucleotides, the CDR3 is TGCAGCGTCCGACAGGGGAATACTATGAACACTGAAGCTTTCTTT.

This clonotype has at least ten counts. This chain connects TRBV29-1 to TRBJ2-7; 7 nucleotides match TRBD1. This CDR3 is built from 12 residues. Germline lookup yields CDR1 SQVTM and CDR2 ANQGSEA. The ends lost 6 bases at V and 3 bases at J; junction bases unmatched: 5. The CDR3 protein is CSVGGQVYEQYF. The CDR3 region has the DNA TGCAGCGTGGGCGGACAGGTCTACGAGCAGTACTTC.

There are many counts of this clonotype. The chain combines TRBV5-1 with TRBJ1-4, with unresolved D. This CDR3 region has 13 residues. V was clipped by 0 bases and J by 8 bases, with 8 bases between them. Germline V gives CDR1 SGHRS, CDR2 YFSETQ. The CDR3 sequence is CASSLATNEKLFF. CDR3 bases: TGCGCCAGCAGCTTGGCCACAAACGAAAAACTGTTTTTT.

The chain combines TRBV20-1 with TRBJ1-2; D gene unclear. CDR1 and CDR2 from the germline V gene are DFQATT and SNEGSKA (reference sequence). The CDR3 has 10 residues. Between the trimmed V and J ends, which lost 0 bases and 8 bases, there was a span of 4 bases. CDR3 nucleotides: TGCAGTGCTAGAGATCCGGGCTACACCTTC. Residues: CSARDPGYTF.

The gene calls are TRBV29-1 and TRBJ2-7, with D possibly being TRBD2 (7 bases). Deletions cut 4 bases from V and 3 bases from J, with 13 bases between. The length of the CDR3 is 13 residues. The germline gives CDR1 SQVTM, CDR2 ANQGSEA. CDR3 DNA: TGCAGCGTTGGGGGGGCTAGCGGCTACGAGCAGTACTTC. Translating it yields CSVGGASGYEQYF.

This clonotype was found many times. The gene calls are TRBV20-1 and TRBJ1-1, with a tentative D call TRBD1 (6 bases). Germline V lookup: CDR1 DFQATT, CDR2 SNEGSKA (reference sequence). Trimming took 3 bases from V and 7 from J, leaving 15 bases between them. The CDR3 is made up of 13 amino acids. The CDR3 DNA is TGCAGTGCTAGGCGGGGGCCGGGGGGTGAAGCTTTCTTT. It translates to CSARRGPGGEAFF.

This clonotype turned up a few times. V usage is TRBV4-3 and J usage is TRBJ2-5; D is ambiguous. The ends were cut back, 0 bases at V and 2 bases at J, with 7 bases in the middle. In germline, CDR1 is LGHNA, CDR2 YSLEER. The CDR3 sequence is 14 residues long. CDR3 bases: TGCGCCAGCAGCCAAGAACACACACAAGAGACCCAGTACTTC. It is translated as CASSQEHTQETQYF.

J is TRBJ1-1 and V is TRBV5-1; D may be TRBD1 (5 bases). CDR3 length: 16 amino acids. Between the trimmed V and J ends, which lost 0 bases and 6 bases, there was a span of 18 bases. CDR1 and CDR2 from the germline V gene are SGHRS and YFSETQ. CDR3 DNA: TGCGCCAGCAGCTTGGAACCCTCGACAGCTCGCCCTGAAGCTTTCTTT. It codes for CASSLEPSTARPEAFF. The whole variable domain, filled in from reference TRBV5-1 and TRBJ1-1, reads KAGVTQTPRYLIKTRGQQVTLSCSPISGHRSVSWYQQTPGQGLQFLFEYFSETQRNKGNFPGRFSGRQFSNSRSEMNVSTLELGDSALYLCASSLEPSTARPEAFFGQGTRLTVV.

The chain uses TRBV20-1 and TRBJ2-5; D is undetermined. Trimming stripped 6 bases from V and 1 base from J, with 18 bases between. The CDR3 sequence is 15 residues long. Germline V lookup: CDR1 DFQATT, CDR2 SNEGSKA (reference sequence). The CDR3 region has the DNA TGCAGTGCCCAGCCACCATTGGGCCCCCAAGAGACCCAGTACTTC. It is translated as CSAQPPLGPQETQYF.

In its sample, this clonotype was seen a few times. This clone may be a read error of a much larger clone one base away. The rearrangement joins TRBV7-2 to TRBJ2-6; unclear D gene. The germline CDR1 and CDR2 sequences are SGHTA and FQGNSA. There are 15 residues in the CDR3. Trimming took 1 base from V and 0 from J, leaving 4 bases between them. The CDR3 here is CASSLDTSGANVLTF. DNA for the CDR3: TGTGCCAGCAGCTTAGACACCTCTGGGGCCAACGTCCTGACTTTC.

The genes are TRBV7-3 and TRBJ2-7; D unresolved. This CDR3 spans 15 amino acids. Between the trimmed V and J ends, which lost 1 base and 6 bases, there was a span of 16 bases. CDR1 is SGHTA and CDR2 is FQGTGA in the germline V gene. For the CDR3, the DNA is TGTGCCAGCAGCTTAAATTCCCCTGGGCTAGGCGAGCAGTACTTC. This translates into CASSLNSPGLGEQYF.

In its sample, this clonotype was seen many times. V gene TRBV28 combines with J gene TRBJ2-1; TRBD1 might be the D (6 bases). Germline CDR1 MDHEN, CDR2 SYDVKM. This CDR3 comprises 16 residues. V was trimmed by 5 bases and J by 0 bases, leaving 14 bases between them. CDR3: CASSVPGEPSYNEQFF. DNA of the CDR3: TGTGCCAGCAGTGTCCCAGGGGAACCCTCCTACAATGAGCAGTTCTTC.

The table lists this clonotype with a few counts. The chain is built from TRBV7-6 and TRBJ2-3; 7 positions match TRBD2. V was clipped by 5 bases and J by 0 bases; unmatched bases: 5. This CDR3 is 15 amino acids long. The germline V gene encodes CDR1 SGHVS and CDR2 FNYEAQ. As DNA, the CDR3 is TGTGCCAGCAGCCGGGCGGGAGTGAGCACAGATACGCAGTATTTT. Amino acids: CASSRAGVSTDTQYF.

This clonotype was detected only a few times. The rearrangement joins TRBV27 to TRBJ2-3; D perhaps matches TRBD1 (5 bases). Per germline, CDR1 MNHEY and CDR2 SMNVEV (reference sequence). This CDR3 comprises 15 residues. V lost 0 bases, J lost 3 bases, and 10 bases lay in between. This CDR3 reads CASSLSPQGTDTQYF. CDR3 bases: TGTGCCAGCAGTTTATCCCCGCAGGGTACAGATACGCAGTATTTT.

V usage is TRBV5-5 and J usage is TRBJ2-2; 10 positions agree with TRBD2. V was pared by 4 bases and J by 7 bases, with 4 bases of the junction left unmatched. Germline V CDR1 and CDR2: SGHKS, YYEKEE (reference sequence). This CDR3 spans 14 amino acids. In DNA form, the CDR3 reads TGTGCCAGCAGCCCGGGACTAGCGAGCGGGGAGCTGTTTTTT. This codes for CASSPGLASGELFF.

This clonotype was recorded a few times. Here the CDR3 DNA reads TGTGCCAGCAGCCTGGCTAGCGGAACCCAAGAGACCCAGTACTTC. Amino acids: CASSLASGTQETQYF. The chain carries TRBV7-2 and TRBJ2-5, with 7 nucleotides matching TRBD2. V lost 5 bases, J lost 1 base, and 7 bases stayed unmatched. Germline assignment: CDR1 SGHTA and CDR2 FQGNSA. The CDR3 extends over 15 amino acids. Full variable domain (remainder filled in from reference TRBV7-2 and TRBJ2-5): GAGVSQSPSNKVTEKGKDVELRCDPISGHTALYWYRQSLGQGLEFLIYFQGNSAPDKSGLPSDRFSAERTGGSVSTLTIQRTQQEDSAVYLCASSLASGTQETQYFGPGTRLLVL.

The V and J genes are TRBV20-1 and TRBJ2-3, with 11 nucleotides matching TRBD2. Per germline, CDR1 DFQATT and CDR2 SNEGSKA (reference sequence). The CDR3 spans 15 residues. V lost 6 bases, J lost 2 bases, and 7 bases stayed unmatched. The CDR3 nucleotides are TGCAGTGCCCGTGGGACTAGCGGACCCACAGATACGCAGTATTTT. The encoded protein is CSARGTSGPTDTQYF.

A word on this clonotype: Possible read error: a much larger clone is one base away. The rearrangement links TRBV12-3 or TRBV12-4 to TRBJ2-3; unclear D gene. CDR3 length: 13 amino acids. CDR3 amino acids: CASSFYRADSQYF. CDR3 coding DNA: TGTGCCAGCAGTTTCTATCGGGCAGATTCGCAGTATTTT.